A selection of T cell receptor beta chains follows, all from one sample in a study of OX40 agonist ivuxolimab in advanced cancers. Data came from immunoSEQ multiplex PCR; TCRdb stores just in-frame clones and leaves some out. Of 70,000 or so clones detected, over 75% appear once; the ten largest clones hold under 7%. This material consisted of CD4+ or CD8+ T cells sorted from blood, taken in a trial of the OX40 agonist ivuxolimab. The receptors stem from an adult with an advanced solid tumor such as melanoma, head and neck, liver or kidney cancer. The CDR3 runs from the conserved cysteine through the conserved F or W. The D gene is left open where the match is weak. Clone size is stated in some rows and not others, as once, few, many or a class when expanded.

j_gene | len | abundance | d_gene | v_gene | CDR3nt | CDR3aa
TRBJ2-2 | 13 | NA | TRBD2 | TRBV7-8 | TGTGCCTTAGTAGCGGGCTACACCGGGGAGCTGTTTTTT | CALVAGYTGELFF
TRBJ1-2 | 14 | NA | NA | TRBV5-1 | TGCGCCAGCAGCTTGAGCACGGCCTTAGCGGACTACACCTTC | CASSLSTALADYTF
TRBJ2-7 | 15 | NA | TRBD1 | TRBV7-9 | TGTGCCAGCAGCTTAGAACCAGGGGGCACTTACGAGCAGTACTTC | CASSLEPGGTYEQYF
TRBJ2-4 | 12 | NA | NA | TRBV6-5 | TGTGCCAGCAGCCCCGGGAGTAACATTCAGTACTTC | CASSPGSNIQYF
TRBJ1-5 | 15 | NA | TRBD1 | TRBV15 | TGTGCCACCAGCGACGGGACAGATAGCAATCAGCCCCAGCATTTT | CATSDGTDSNQPQHF
TRBJ2-7 | 15 | NA | NA | TRBV10-2 | TGCGCCAGCAGTGAGTCTCTAGGGGATCTCTACGAGCAGTACTTC | CASSESLGDLYEQYF
TRBJ1-2 | 15 | NA | NA | TRBV27 | TGTGCCAGCAGTTTATTGCAGGGAGGCGGCGGTGGCTACACCTTC | CASSLLQGGGGGYTF
TRBJ2-7 | 12 | NA | NA | TRBV7-6 | TGTGCCAGCAGCTTAGGATTGGACGAGCAGTACTTC | CASSLGLDEQYF
TRBJ1-1 | 13 | NA | NA | TRBV19 | TGTGCCAGTAGTTCTTCAGGGAGCACTGAAGCTTTCTTT | CASSSSGSTEAFF
TRBJ2-5 | 15 | NA | NA | TRBV7-9 | TGTGCCAGCAGCGCCCAGACAAGATACCAAGAGACCCAGTACTTC | CASSAQTRYQETQYF
TRBJ2-5 | 12 | NA | NA | TRBV29-1 | TGCAGCGTTGAAGGGAACCAAGAGACCCAGTACTTC | CSVEGNQETQYF
TRBJ2-7 | 15 | once | TRBD1 | TRBV28 | TGTGCCAGCAGTACCGGACAGGGGCTAACTTACGAGCAGTACTTC | CASSTGQGLTYEQYF
TRBJ2-3 | 16 | NA | NA | TRBV27 | TGTGCCAGCAGTCATCGACCGGGACTTTACACAGATACGCAGTATTTT | CASSHRPGLYTDTQYF
TRBJ2-1 | 12 | NA | NA | TRBV5-5 | TGTGCCAGCAGCTCGGACAGCAATGAGCAGTTCTTC | CASSSDSNEQFF
TRBJ2-7 | 17 | NA | NA | TRBV7-9 | TGTGCCAGCAGCTTAGCGGATGGGACTCTCGGATCCTACGAGCAGTACTTC | CASSLADGTLGSYEQYF
TRBJ2-7 | 15 | NA | TRBD2 | TRBV28 | TGTGCCAGCAGAAAAACTAGCGGGAGGGAGTACGAGCAGTACTTC | CASRKTSGREYEQYF
TRBJ1-2 | 15 | NA | TRBD1 | TRBV2 | TGTGCCAGCAGTGGGCAGGGGACAGGGGATTATGGCTACACCTTC | CASSGQGTGDYGYTF
TRBJ2-2 | 17 | NA | TRBD2 | TRBV6-1 | TGTGCCAGCAGTGAATTCCTACTAGCGAAGAACACCGGGGAGCTGTTTTTT | CASSEFLLAKNTGELFF
TRBJ1-5 | 14 | NA | NA | TRBV7-3 | TGTGCCAGCAGCTTAATACCGGGTGGGCAGCCCCAGCATTTT | CASSLIPGGQPQHF
TRBJ2-7 | 12 | NA | NA | TRBV6-1 | TGTGCCAGCAGTTCAGGGGAGGACGAGCAGTACTTC | CASSSGEDEQYF
TRBJ2-7 | 14 | NA | TRBD1 | TRBV30 | TGTGCCTGGACCAGGGACAGGAGCTCCTACGAGCAGTACTTC | CAWTRDRSSYEQYF
TRBJ1-1 | 13 | NA | NA | TRBV28 | TGTGCCAGCAGTTTGGGAGGAAACACTGAAGCTTTCTTT | CASSLGGNTEAFF